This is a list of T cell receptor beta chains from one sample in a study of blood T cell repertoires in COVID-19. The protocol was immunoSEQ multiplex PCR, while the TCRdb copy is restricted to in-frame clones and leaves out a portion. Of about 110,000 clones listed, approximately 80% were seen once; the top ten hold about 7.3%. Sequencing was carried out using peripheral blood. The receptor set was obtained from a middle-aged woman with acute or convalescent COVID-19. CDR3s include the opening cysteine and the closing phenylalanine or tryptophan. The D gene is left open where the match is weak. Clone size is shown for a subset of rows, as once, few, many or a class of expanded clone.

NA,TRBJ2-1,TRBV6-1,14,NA,TGTGCCAGCAGTGAAGCACGGAGGCGCGGGGAGCAGTTCTTC,CASSEARRRGEQFF
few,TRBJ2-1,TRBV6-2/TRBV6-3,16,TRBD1,TGTGCCAGCAGTTACGGGACAGAAGGCCTATACAATGAGCAGTTCTTC,CASSYGTEGLYNEQFF
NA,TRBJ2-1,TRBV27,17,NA,TGTGCCAGCAGTTTATACTTTCGGGGGGCTGTCTACAATGAGCAGTTCTTC,CASSLYFRGAVYNEQFF
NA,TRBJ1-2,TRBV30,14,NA,TGTGCCTGGAGTGTACTTTTAGGGGCCGGAGGCTACACCTTC,CAWSVLLGAGGYTF
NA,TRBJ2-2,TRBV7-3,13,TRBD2,TGTGCCAGCAGCTTCACTAGCGCCGGGGAGCTGTTTTTT,CASSFTSAGELFF
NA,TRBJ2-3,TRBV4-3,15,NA,TGCGCCAGCAGCCAAGACACGGTGAGCACAGATACGCAGTATTTT,CASSQDTVSTDTQYF
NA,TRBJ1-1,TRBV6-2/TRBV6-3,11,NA,TGTGCCAGCAGTTTAGGAGGGGAAGCTTTCTTT,CASSLGGEAFF
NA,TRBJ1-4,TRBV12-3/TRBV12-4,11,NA,TGTGCCAGCAGTTTACGGGAAAAACTGTTTTTT,CASSLREKLFF
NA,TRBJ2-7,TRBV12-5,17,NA,TGTGCTAGTGGTTTGTCCCCCGGGGCGGGGCTATCCTACGAGCAGTACTTC,CASGLSPGAGLSYEQYF
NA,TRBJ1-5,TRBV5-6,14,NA,TGTGCCAGCAGCTTGGGGCATGGCAATCAGCCCCAGCATTTT,CASSLGHGNQPQHF
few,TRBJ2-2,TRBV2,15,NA,TGTGCCAGCAGGACGGCGGGCACTAGCACCGGGGAGCTGTTTTTT,CASRTAGTSTGELFF
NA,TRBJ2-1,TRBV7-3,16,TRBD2,TGTGCCAGCAGCCCCGTCTCGCGGGGGGGCCCCAATGAGCAGTTCTTC,CASSPVSRGGPNEQFF
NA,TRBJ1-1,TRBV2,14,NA,TGTGCCAGCACCGGGACACAAACTTACACTGAAGCTTTCTTT,CASTGTQTYTEAFF
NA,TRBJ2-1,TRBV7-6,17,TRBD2,TGTGCCAGCAGCGGCATGTCACGGGGGGGGCCCATAAATGAGCAGTTCTTC,CASSGMSRGGPINEQFF
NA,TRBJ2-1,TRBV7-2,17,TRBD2,TGTGCCAGCAGCTCCGAACTACTAGCGGGCCGAAACAATGAGCAGTTCTTC,CASSSELLAGRNNEQFF
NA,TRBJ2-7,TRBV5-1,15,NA,TGCGCCAGCAGCTTATTCACAGGAAGCTCCTACGAGCAGTACTTC,CASSLFTGSSYEQYF
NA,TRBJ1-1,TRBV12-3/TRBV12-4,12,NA,TGTGCCAGCAGTCTCACTCTTAGTGAAGCTTTCTTT,CASSLTLSEAFF
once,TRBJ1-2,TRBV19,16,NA,TGTGCCAGTAGTATAGTGGGAGGGGGACGTAACTATGGCTACACCTTC,CASSIVGGGRNYGYTF
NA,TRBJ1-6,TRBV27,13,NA,TGTGCCAGCATGCGGGACTGGTCCTCACCCCTCCACTTT,CASMRDWSSPLHF
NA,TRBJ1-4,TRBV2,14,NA,TGTGCCAGCAGTAGGGACTCCAAGGGGGAAAAACTGTTTTTT,CASSRDSKGEKLFF
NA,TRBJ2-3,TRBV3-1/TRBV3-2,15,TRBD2,TGTGCCAGCAGCCAATGGCGGGGGGGAACAGATACGCAGTATTTT,CASSQWRGGTDTQYF
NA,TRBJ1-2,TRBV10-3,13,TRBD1,TGTGCCATCAGTGAGGACAGGGACTATGGCTACACCTTC,CAISEDRDYGYTF
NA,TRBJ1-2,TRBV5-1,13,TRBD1,TGCGCCAGCAGCCCTAGACAGGGACAAGGCTACACCTTC,CASSPRQGQGYTF
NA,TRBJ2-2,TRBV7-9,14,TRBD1,TGTGCCAGCAGCCGAGGACAGGGTCACGGGGAGCTGTTTTTT,CASSRGQGHGELFF
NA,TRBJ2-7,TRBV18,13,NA,TGTGCCAGCTCACCCTCACAGGGATCCGAGCAGTACTTC,CASSPSQGSEQYF
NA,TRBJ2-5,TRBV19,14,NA,TGTGCCAGTAGTTTAAGACGGGGCCAAGAGACCCAGTACTTC,CASSLRRGQETQYF
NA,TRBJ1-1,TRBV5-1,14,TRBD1,TGCGCCAGCAGCTTAGGACAGGGAGGGGGTAAAGCTTTCTTT,CASSLGQGGGKAFF
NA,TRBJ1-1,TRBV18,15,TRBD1,TGTGCCAGCTCACAAATGACAGGGGATAACACTGAAGCTTTCTTT,CASSQMTGDNTEAFF
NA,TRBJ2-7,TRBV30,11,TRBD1,TGTGCCTGGGGGACAGGCTACGAGCAGTACTTC,CAWGTGYEQYF
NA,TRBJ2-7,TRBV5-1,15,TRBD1,TGCGCCAGCAGATCCGGGACAGCCGACTCCTACGAGCAGTACTTC,CASRSGTADSYEQYF
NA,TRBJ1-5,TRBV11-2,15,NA,TGTGCCAGCAGCTTAAGGCCAGCAGGGAATCAGCCCCAGCATTTT,CASSLRPAGNQPQHF
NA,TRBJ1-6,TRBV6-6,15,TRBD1,TGTGCCAGCAGGGGAGGGACAGGGTATAATTCACCCCTCCACTTT,CASRGGTGYNSPLHF
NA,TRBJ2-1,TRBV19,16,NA,TGTGCCAGTAGTATAGCGGACAGTTCTCCCTACAATGAGCAGTTCTTC,CASSIADSSPYNEQFF
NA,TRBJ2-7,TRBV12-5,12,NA,TGTGCTAGTGGTTTGGCCACTAGAGAGCAGTACTTC,CASGLATREQYF
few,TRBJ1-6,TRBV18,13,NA,TGTGCCAGCTCACGGGGACAAAATTCACCCCTCCACTTT,CASSRGQNSPLHF
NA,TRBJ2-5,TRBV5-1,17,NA,TGCGCCAGCAGCTATCCAGCTGCGGAGGACCAGAGAGGGACCCAGTACTTC,CASSYPAAEDQRGTQYF
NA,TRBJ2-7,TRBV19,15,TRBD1,TGTGCCAGTAGTATTGGAGGGACAGGGGGGTACGAGCAGTACTTC,CASSIGGTGGYEQYF
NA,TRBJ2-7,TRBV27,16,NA,TGTGCCAGCAGTTCCAAATATGGGGGCCCTCTGTACGAGCAGTACTTC,CASSSKYGGPLYEQYF
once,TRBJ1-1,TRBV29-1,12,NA,TGCAGCGTCACTCCCTTAAACACTGAAGCTTTCTTT,CSVTPLNTEAFF
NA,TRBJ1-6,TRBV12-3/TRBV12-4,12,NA,TGTGCCAGCAGTGCCGTCGGGGGGGAGGCCTTCTTT,CASSAVGGEAFF
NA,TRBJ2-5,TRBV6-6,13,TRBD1,TGTGCCAGCACCCAGGGGGTCCAAGAGACCCAGTACTTC,CASTQGVQETQYF
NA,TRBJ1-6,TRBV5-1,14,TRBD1,TGCGCCAGCAGCCCGAGGGACAGAAATTCACCCCTCCACTTT,CASSPRDRNSPLHF
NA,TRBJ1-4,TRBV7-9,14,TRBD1,TGTGCCAGCAGCTCCCGGGACAGTATGGGAAAACTGTTTTTT,CASSSRDSMGKLFF
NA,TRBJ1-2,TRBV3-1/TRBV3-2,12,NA,TGTGCCAGCAGCCAAGGAGCTAATGGCTACACCTTC,CASSQGANGYTF
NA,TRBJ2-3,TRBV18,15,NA,TGTGCCAGCTCACCCGGGACACTTAGCACAGATACGCAGTATTTT,CASSPGTLSTDTQYF
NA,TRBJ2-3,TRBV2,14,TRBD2,TGTGCCAGCAGCCGACTAGCGGATACAGATACGCAGTATTTT,CASSRLADTDTQYF
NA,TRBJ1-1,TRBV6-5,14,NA,TGTGCCAGCAGTTATAGCGCAGCGGAAGCCCTGGCTTTCTTT,CASSYSAAEALAFF
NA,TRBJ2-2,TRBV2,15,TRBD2,TGTGCCAGCGGCAAGACTAGCGGGGGACCCGGGGAGCTGTTTTTT,CASGKTSGGPGELFF
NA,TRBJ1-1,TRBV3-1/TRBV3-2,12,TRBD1,TGTGCCAGCAGCCAAGGACAGGGGAAAGCTTTCTTT,CASSQGQGKAFF
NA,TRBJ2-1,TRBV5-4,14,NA,TGTGCCAGCAGCAGGGGGGGGCTCTACAATGAGCAGTTCTTC,CASSRGGLYNEQFF
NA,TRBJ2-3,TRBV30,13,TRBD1,TGTGCCTTCGACAGGGGGCAATCAGATACGCAGTATTTT,CAFDRGQSDTQYF
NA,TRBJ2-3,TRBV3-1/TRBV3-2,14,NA,TGTGCCAGCAGCCGTCAGACAGGCACAGATACGCAGTATTTT,CASSRQTGTDTQYF
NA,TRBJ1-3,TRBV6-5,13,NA,TGTGCCAGCAGGCCCACTTCTGGAAACACCATATATTTT,CASRPTSGNTIYF
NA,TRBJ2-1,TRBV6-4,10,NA,TGTGCCAGCAGTGTAAATGAGCAGTTCTTC,CASSVNEQFF